A selection of T cell receptor beta chains follows, all from one sample in a study of graft-versus-host responses after intestinal transplantation. Sequencing used immunoSEQ multiplex PCR; TCRdb keeps in-frame clones, though not all of them. The table lists tens of thousands of clones, 93% of them singletons. Their cognate antigens are unknown. The sequencing here drew on unstimulated CD8+ T cells sorted from spleen or lymph node cells, taken before transplant. The receptors derive from a human donor who was the organ donor for an intestinal transplant. CDR3s include the opening cysteine and the closing phenylalanine or tryptophan. A D gene is named only where the DNA matches it firmly. Only part of the rows carry a size: once, few, many, or a class if the clone is expanded.

>NA|TRBJ2-1|TRBV11-2|TRBD2
CASSLPLAGVHNEQFF
>NA|TRBJ1-2|TRBV5-4|NA
CASSSPGRGPYGYTF
>NA|TRBJ1-5|TRBV27|NA
CASSPGQYSNQPQHF
>NA|TRBJ2-3|TRBV28|NA
CASSPNPWTTDTQYF
>NA|TRBJ2-1|TRBV11-3|TRBD2
CASSAGTSGHNEQFF
>NA|TRBJ2-7|TRBV28|TRBD2
CASRRGRLGGRTLIEQYF
>NA|TRBJ2-3|TRBV30|NA
CAWTSLGGLIDTQYF
>NA|TRBJ2-3|TRBV2|TRBD2
CASSETSGSTDTQYF
>NA|TRBJ1-1|TRBV4-1|NA
CASSQAVGLGTEAFF
>NA|TRBJ2-5|TRBV10-2|NA
CASSPGVRDQETQYF
>NA|TRBJ1-4|TRBV18|NA
CASSKYGTNEKLFF
>NA|TRBJ2-7|TRBV4-3|NA
CASSQDRASIYEQYF
>NA|NA|TRBV9|NA
CASSVGGTTTYEQYF
>NA|TRBJ2-1|TRBV2|TRBD2
CASSEALWTSGSPYNEQFF
>NA|TRBJ1-1|TRBV6-6|TRBD1
CASSYSGTGGTEAFF
>few|TRBJ2-2|TRBV6-1|NA
CASSETAEGPGELFF
>NA|TRBJ1-2|TRBV9|NA
CASTGGAYGYTF
>NA|TRBJ2-2|TRBV6-1|NA
CASSEMAHYGRTGELFF
>NA|TRBJ2-7|TRBV4-1|NA
CASSQDSGYEQYF
>NA|TRBJ2-1|TRBV2|TRBD1
CASSDRDRGNEQFF
>NA|TRBJ1-4|TRBV30|TRBD1
CAWVEGAPDEKLFF
>NA|TRBJ2-1|TRBV7-2|TRBD2
CASSLFRRGLAGVWNEQFF
>NA|TRBJ1-2|TRBV7-8|TRBD1
CASTNPGGCLLEGYTF
>NA|TRBJ2-2|TRBV7-6|TRBD2
CASSFVAGGPPNTGELFF
>NA|TRBJ1-2|TRBV18|TRBD1
CASSPHGAGQGRYGYTF